These 3 T cell receptor beta chains were all obtained from the same sample, sequenced in a study of T cells after yellow fever vaccination. TCRdb reprocessed the 5' RACE reads via MiXCR and lists one record per CDR3 protein. The sample lists around 250,000 distinct CDR3 sequences, about 7% occurring once. Sequenced here: CD4+ T cells sorted from PBMCs, sampled 15 days after the yellow fever booster vaccination. All receptors derive from a man aged 30-40 years who received the YFV17D yellow fever vaccine.

The table lists this clonotype with many counts. The chain links TRBV6-1 to TRBJ2-3; 7 nucleotides match TRBD2. Germline V CDR1 and CDR2: MNHNS, SASEGT. CDR3 size: 15 residues. Unmatched junction bases numbered 5, after V lost 5 bases and J lost 0 bases. CDR3 in amino acids: CASSLSGASTDTQYF. In DNA form, the CDR3 reads TGTGCCAGCAGTCTGAGCGGGGCTAGCACAGATACGCAGTATTTT.

This clonotype was seen at least ten times. The V call is TRBV6-1, the J call TRBJ1-5; no clear D. In germline, CDR1 is MNHNS, CDR2 SASEGT. The CDR3 is made up of 15 amino acids. Between the trimmed V and J ends, which lost 7 bases and 3 bases, there was a span of 16 bases. CDR3 in DNA: TGTGCCAGCACTCCGACCATGAGTTCCAATCAGCCCCAGCATTTT. Its translation: CASTPTMSSNQPQHF.

This clonotype was detected a few times. DNA for the CDR3: TGTGCCAGCAGCTACCAGTTTAGCGGCAATGAGCAGTTCTTC. This gives the protein CASSYQFSGNEQFF. The chain couples TRBV7-9 to TRBJ2-1, with D tentatively TRBD2 (6 bases). The V and J ends lost 4 bases and 6 bases respectively, with 13 bases between them. There are 14 residues in the CDR3. Germline values: CDR1 SEHNR, CDR2 FQNEAQ (reference sequence).